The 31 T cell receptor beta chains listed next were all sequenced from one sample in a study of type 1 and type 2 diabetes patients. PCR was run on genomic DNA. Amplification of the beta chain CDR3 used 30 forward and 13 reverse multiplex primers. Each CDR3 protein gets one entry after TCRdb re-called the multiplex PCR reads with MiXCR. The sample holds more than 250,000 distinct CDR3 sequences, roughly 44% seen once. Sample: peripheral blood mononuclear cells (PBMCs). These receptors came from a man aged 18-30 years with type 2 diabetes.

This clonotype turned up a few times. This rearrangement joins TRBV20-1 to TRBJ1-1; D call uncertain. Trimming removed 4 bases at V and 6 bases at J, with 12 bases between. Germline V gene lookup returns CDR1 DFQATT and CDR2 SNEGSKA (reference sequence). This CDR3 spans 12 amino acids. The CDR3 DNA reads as TGCAGTGCTACAAGGACCGGCCCTGAAGCTTTCTTT. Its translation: CSATRTGPEAFF.

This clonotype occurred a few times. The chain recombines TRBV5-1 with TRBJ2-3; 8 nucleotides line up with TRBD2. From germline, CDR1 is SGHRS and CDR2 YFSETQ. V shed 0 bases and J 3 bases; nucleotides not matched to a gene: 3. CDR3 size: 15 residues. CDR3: CASSLGSGATDTQYF. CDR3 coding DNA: TGCGCCAGCAGCTTGGGTAGCGGGGCGACAGATACGCAGTATTTT.

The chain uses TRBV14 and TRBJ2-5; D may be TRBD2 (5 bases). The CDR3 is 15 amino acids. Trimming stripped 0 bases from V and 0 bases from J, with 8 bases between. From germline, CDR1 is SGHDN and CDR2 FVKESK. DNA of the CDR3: TGTGCCAGCAGCCAAGAAAGGGAGTACCAAGAGACCCAGTACTTC. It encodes CASSQEREYQETQYF.

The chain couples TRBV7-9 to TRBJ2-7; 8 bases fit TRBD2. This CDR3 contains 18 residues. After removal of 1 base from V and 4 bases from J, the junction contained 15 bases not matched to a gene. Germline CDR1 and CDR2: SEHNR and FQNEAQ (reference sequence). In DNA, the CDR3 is TGTGCCAGCAGCTTAGGCCTCGGGGGGGACACCCTCAGTTACGAGCAGTACTTC. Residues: CASSLGLGGDTLSYEQYF.

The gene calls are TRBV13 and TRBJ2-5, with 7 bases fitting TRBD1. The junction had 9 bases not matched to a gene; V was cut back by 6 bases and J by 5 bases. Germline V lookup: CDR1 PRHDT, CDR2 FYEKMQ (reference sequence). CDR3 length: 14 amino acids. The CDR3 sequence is CASRSTGTGETQYF. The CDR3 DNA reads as TGTGCCAGCAGATCGACAGGGACGGGTGAGACCCAGTACTTC.

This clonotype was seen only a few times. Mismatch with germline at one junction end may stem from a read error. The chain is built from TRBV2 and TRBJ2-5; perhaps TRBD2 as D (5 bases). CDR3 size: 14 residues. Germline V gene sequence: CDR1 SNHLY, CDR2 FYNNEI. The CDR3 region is CAISSKGGGETQYF. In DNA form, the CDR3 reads TGTGCCATCAGTTCGAAAGGCGGCGGGGAGACCCAGTACTTC.

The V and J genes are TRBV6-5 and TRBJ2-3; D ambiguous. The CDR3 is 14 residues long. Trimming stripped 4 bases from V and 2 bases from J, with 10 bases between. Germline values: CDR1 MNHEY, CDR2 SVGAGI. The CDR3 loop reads CASSLVLYTDTQYF. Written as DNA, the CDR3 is TGTGCCAGCAGTTTGGTTCTATACACAGATACGCAGTATTTT.

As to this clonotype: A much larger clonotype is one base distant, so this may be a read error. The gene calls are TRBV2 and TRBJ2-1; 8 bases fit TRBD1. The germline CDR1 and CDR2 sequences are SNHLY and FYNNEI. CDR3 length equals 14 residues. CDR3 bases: TGTGCCAGCCAAGACAGGGGATCGCACAATGAGCAGCTCTTC. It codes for CASQDRGSHNEQLF.

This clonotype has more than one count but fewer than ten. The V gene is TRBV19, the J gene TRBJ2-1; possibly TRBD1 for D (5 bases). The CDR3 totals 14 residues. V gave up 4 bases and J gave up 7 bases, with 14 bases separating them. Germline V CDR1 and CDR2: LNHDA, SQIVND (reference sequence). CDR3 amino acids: CASSTTTRTNEQFF. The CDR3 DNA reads TGTGCCAGTAGTACTACGACGAGGACAAATGAGCAGTTCTTC.

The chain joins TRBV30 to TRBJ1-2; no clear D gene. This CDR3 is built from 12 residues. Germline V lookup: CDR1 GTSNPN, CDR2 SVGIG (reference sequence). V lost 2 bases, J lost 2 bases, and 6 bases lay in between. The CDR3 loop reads CAWSQQNYGYTF. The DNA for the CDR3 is TGTGCCTGGAGTCAGCAGAACTATGGCTACACCTTC.

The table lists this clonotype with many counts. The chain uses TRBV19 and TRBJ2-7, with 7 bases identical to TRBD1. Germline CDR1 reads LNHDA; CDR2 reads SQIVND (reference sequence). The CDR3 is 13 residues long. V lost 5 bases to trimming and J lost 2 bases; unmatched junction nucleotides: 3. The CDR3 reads CASSRGQAYEQYF. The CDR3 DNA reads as TGTGCCAGTAGTCGCGGACAGGCCTACGAGCAGTACTTC.

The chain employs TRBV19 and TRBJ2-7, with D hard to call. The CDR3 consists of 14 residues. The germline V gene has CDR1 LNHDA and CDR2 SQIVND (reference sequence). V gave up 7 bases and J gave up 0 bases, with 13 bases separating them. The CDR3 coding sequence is TGTGCCAGTAAGGACCGGCGGAGCTCCTACGAGCAGTACTTC. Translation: CASKDRRSSYEQYF.

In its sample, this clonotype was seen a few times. The CDR3 nucleotides are TGTGCCAGCAGTTATATTGGGACGGGGTTGAACACTGAAGCTTTCTTT. Its translation is CASSYIGTGLNTEAFF. The rearrangement links TRBV6-5 to TRBJ1-1, with D perhaps TRBD1 (5 bases). Trimming took 3 bases from V and 0 from J, leaving 14 bases between them. CDR3 length: 16 amino acids. The germline V gene encodes CDR1 MNHEY and CDR2 SVGAGI.

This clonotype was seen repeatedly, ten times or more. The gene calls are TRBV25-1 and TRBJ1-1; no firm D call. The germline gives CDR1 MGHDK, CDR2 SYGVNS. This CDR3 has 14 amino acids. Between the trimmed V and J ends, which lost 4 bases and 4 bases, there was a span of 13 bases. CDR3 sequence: CASSGIGGFTEAFF. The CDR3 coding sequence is TGTGCCAGCAGTGGGATCGGTGGGTTCACTGAAGCTTTCTTT.

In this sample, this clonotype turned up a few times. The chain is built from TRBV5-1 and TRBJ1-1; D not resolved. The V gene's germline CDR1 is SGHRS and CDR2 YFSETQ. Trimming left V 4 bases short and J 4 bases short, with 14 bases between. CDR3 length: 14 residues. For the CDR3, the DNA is TGCGCCAGCAGCCCTGGTGGGGTAGGCACTGAAGCTTTCTTT. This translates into CASSPGGVGTEAFF.

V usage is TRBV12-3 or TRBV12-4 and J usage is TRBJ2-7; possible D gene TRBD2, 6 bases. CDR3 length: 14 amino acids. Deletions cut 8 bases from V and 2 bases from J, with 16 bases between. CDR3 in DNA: TGTGCCAGCTCGGCAGGGAGGCCAACCTACGAGCAGTACTTC. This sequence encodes CASSAGRPTYEQYF.

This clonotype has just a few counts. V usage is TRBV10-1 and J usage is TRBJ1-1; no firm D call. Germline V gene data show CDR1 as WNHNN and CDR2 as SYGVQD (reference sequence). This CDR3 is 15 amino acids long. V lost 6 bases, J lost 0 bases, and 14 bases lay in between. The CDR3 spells CASSISADLNTEAFF. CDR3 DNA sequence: TGCGCCAGCAGCATATCGGCCGATTTGAACACTGAAGCTTTCTTT.

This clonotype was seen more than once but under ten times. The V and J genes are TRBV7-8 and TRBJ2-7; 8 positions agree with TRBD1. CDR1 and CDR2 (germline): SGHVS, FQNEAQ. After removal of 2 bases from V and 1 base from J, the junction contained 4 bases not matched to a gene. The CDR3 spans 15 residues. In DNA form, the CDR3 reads TGTGCCAGCAGCTTACTGTGGGACAGGTCCTACGAGCAGTACTTC. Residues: CASSLLWDRSYEQYF.

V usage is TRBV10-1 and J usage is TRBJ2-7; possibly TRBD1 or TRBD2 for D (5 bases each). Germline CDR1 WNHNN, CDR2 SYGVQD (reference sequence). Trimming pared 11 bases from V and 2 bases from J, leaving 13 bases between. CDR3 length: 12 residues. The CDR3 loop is CAGTLGAYEQYF. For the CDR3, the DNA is TGCGCCGGGACGCTCGGGGCCTACGAGCAGTACTTC.

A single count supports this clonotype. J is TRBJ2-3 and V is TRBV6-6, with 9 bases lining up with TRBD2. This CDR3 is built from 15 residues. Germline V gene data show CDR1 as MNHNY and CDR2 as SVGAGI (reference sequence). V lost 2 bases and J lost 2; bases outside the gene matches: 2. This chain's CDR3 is CASSYSGGHTDTQYF. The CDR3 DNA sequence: TGTGCCAGCAGTTACAGCGGGGGGCACACAGATACGCAGTATTTT.

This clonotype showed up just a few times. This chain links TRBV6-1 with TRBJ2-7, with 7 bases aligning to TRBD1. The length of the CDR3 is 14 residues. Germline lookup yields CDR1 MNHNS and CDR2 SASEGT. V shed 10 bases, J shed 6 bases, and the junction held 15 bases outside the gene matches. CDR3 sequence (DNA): TGTGCCACCAGCACAAGGGGGCAGACGTCCGAGCAGTACTTC. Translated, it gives CATSTRGQTSEQYF.

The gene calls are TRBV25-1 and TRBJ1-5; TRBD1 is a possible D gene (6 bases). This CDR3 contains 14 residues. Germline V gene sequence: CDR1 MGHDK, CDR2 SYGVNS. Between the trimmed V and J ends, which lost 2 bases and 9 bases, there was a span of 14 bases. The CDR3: CASSELQGIRPQHF. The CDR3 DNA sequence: TGTGCCAGCAGTGAACTCCAGGGGATTAGGCCCCAGCATTTT. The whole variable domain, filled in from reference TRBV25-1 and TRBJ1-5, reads EADIYQTPRYLVIGTGKKITLECSQTMGHDKMYWYQQDPGMELHLIHYSYGVNSTEKGDLSSESTVSRIRTEHFPLTLESARPSHTSQYLCASSELQGIRPQHFGDGTRLSIL.

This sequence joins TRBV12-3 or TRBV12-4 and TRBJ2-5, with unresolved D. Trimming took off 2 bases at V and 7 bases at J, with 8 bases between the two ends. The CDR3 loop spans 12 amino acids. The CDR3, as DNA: TGTGCCAGCAGTTTATCTGTTACGACCCAGTACTTC. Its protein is CASSLSVTTQYF.

The CDR3 DNA follows: TGTGCCAGCAGTTACGGAGGAGGAGGGGGCGCAGATACGCAGTATTTT. Its protein is CASSYGGGGGADTQYF. The V call is TRBV6-5, the J call TRBJ2-3, with D perhaps matching TRBD1 (7 bases). V lost 2 bases, J lost 4 bases, and 16 bases lay in between. This CDR3 has 16 residues. Germline loops: CDR1 MNHEY, CDR2 SVGAGI.

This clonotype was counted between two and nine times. CDR3: CSARDLAGAYNEQFF. The CDR3 coding sequence is TGCAGTGCTAGAGATCTAGCGGGAGCCTACAATGAGCAGTTCTTC. The genes are TRBV20-1 and TRBJ2-1; TRBD2 aligns across 10 bases. V lost 0 bases to trimming and J lost 2 bases; unmatched junction nucleotides: 1. This CDR3 comprises 15 residues. CDR1 is DFQATT, CDR2 SNEGSKA, per germline (reference sequence).

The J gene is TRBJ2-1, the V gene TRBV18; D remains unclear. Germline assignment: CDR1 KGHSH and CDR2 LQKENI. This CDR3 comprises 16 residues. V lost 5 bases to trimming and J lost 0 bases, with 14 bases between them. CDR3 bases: TGTGCCAGCTCAACAAGAATTCAGAGCTCCTACAATGAGCAGTTCTTC. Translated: CASSTRIQSSYNEQFF.

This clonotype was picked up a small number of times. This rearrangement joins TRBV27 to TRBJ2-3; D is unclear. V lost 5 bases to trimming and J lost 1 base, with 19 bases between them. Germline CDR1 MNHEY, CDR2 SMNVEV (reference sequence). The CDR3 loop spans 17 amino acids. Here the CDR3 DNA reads TGTGCCAGCAGTCCCACCCCGCCCAGCGCGCGCACAGATACGCAGTATTTT. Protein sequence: CASSPTPPSARTDTQYF.

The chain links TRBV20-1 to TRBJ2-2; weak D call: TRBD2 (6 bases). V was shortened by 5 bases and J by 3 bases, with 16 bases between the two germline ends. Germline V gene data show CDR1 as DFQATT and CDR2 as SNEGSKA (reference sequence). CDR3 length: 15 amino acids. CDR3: CSAPHSGSYTGELFF. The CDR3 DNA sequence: TGCAGTGCTCCCCATAGCGGATCCTACACCGGGGAGCTGTTTTTT.

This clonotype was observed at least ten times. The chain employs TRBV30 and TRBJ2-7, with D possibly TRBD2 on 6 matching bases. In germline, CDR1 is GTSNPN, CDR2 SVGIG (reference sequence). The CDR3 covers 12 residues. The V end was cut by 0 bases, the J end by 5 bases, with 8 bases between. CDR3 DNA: TGTGCCTGGAGTGTATGGGGGGACGAGCAGTACTTC. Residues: CAWSVWGDEQYF.

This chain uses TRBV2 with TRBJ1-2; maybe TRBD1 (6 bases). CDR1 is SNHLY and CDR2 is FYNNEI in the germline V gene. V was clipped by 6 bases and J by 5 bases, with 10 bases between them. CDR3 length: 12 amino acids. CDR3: CASRWTAYGYTF. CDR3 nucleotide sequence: TGTGCCAGCAGGTGGACAGCTTATGGCTACACCTTC.

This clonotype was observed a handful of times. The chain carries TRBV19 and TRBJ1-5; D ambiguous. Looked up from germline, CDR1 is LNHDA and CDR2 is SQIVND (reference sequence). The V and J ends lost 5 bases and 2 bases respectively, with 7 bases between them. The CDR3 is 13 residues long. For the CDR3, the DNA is TGTGCCAGTAGTCAACAGCGCAATCAGCCCCAGCATTTT. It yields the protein CASSQQRNQPQHF.